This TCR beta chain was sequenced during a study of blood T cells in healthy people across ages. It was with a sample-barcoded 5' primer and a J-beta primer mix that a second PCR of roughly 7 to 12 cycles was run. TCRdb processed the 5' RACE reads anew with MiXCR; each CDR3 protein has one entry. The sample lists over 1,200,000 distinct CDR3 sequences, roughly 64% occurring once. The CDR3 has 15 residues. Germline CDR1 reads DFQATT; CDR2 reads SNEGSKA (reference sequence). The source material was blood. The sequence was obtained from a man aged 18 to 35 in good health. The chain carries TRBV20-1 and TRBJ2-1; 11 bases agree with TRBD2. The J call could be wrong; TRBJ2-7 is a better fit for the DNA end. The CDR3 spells CSAVATSGGYNEQYF. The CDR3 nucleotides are TGCAGTGCCGTGGCTACTAGCGGGGGTTATAATGAGCAGTACTTC.